This paragraph reports one TCR beta chain. The V end was cut by 4 bases, the J end by 0 bases, with 9 bases between. The CDR3 loop spans 14 amino acids. Germline CDR1 SGHTA, CDR2 FQGNSA. The data belong to a study of blood T cell repertoires in COVID-19. Study details: Acute and convalescent COVID-19 samples came from the United States, Italy and Spain.

Original handling: Using reference gene primer amplification, nucleated cell counts were estimated. Only in-frame clones appear in the TCRdb table, and some are missing; sequencing was by immunoSEQ multiplex PCR. D and trimming come from the DNA, and the V and J calls and clone size come from that table. The profile covers tens of thousands of clones, with less than 90% appearing a single time and about 17% taken by the ten largest. J is TRBJ1-1 and V is TRBV7-2; D gene uncertain. The receptor's source is an elderly woman with acute or convalescent COVID-19. The sample was peripheral blood. The CDR3 sequence is CASSSLILNTEAFF. The CDR3 region has the DNA TGTGCCAGCAGCTCCCTTATCTTGAACACTGAAGCTTTCTTT.